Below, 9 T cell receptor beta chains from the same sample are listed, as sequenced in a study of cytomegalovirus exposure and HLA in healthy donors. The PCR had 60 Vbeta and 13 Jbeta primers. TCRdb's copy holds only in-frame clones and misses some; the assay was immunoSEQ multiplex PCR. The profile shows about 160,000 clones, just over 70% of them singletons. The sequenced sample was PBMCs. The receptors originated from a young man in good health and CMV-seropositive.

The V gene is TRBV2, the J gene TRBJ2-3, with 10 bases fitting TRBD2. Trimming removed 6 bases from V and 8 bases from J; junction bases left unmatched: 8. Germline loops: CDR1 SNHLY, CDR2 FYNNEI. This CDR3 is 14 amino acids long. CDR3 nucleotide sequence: TGTGCCAGCAGGGCTAGCGGGGGTCCGGGTACGCAGTATTTT. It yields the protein CASRASGGPGTQYF.

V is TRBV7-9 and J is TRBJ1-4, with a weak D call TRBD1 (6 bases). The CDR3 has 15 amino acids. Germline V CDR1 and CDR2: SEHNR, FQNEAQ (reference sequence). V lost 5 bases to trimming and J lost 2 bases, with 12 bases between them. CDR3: CASSQPTGTNEKLFF. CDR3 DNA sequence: TGTGCCAGCAGCCAACCTACAGGGACTAATGAAAAACTGTTTTTT.

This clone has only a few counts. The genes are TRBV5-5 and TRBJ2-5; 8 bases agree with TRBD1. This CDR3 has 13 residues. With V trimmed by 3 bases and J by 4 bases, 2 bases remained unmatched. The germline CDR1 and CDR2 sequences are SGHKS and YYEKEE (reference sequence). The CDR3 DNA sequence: TGTGCCAGCAGCTCGGACAGGGTAGAGACCCAGTACTTC. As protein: CASSSDRVETQYF.

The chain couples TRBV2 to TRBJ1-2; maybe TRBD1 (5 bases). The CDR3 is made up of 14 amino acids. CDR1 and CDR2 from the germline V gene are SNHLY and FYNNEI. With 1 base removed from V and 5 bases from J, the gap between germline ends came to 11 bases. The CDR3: CASSEGGLSYGYTF. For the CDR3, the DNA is TGTGCCAGCAGTGAAGGGGGCTTATCTTATGGCTACACCTTC.

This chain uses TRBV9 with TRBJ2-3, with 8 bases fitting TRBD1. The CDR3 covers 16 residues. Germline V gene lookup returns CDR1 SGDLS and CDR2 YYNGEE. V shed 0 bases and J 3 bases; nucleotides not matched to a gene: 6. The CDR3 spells CASSVAGQGSTDTQYF. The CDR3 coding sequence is TGTGCCAGCAGCGTAGCCGGACAGGGAAGTACAGATACGCAGTATTTT.

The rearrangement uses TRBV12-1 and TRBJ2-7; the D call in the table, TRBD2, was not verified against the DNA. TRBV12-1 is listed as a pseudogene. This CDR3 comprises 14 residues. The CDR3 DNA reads TGTGCCAGCAGCTCGGGACTAGCGGGCACTGAGGAGTACGTC. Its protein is CASSSGLAGTEEYV.

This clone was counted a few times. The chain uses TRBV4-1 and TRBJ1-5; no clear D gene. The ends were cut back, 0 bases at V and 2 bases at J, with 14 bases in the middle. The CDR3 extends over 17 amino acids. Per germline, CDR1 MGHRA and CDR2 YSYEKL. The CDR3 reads CASSQDAEGVGNQPQHF. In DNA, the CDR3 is TGCGCCAGCAGCCAAGACGCCGAGGGAGTGGGCAATCAGCCCCAGCATTTT.

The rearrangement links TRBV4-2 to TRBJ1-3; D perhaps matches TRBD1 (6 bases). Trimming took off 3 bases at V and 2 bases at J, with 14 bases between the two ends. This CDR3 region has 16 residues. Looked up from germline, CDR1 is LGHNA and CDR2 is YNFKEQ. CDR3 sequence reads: CASSHTGKLPGNTIYF. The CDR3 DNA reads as TGTGCCAGCAGCCATACAGGGAAACTACCTGGAAACACCATATATTTT.

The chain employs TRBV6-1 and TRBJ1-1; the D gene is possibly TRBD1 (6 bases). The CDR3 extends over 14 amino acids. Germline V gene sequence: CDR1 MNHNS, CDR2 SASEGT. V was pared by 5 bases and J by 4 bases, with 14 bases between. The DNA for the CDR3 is TGTGCCAGCAGTACACAGGGTCCGGGCACTGAAGCTTTCTTT. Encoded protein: CASSTQGPGTEAFF.